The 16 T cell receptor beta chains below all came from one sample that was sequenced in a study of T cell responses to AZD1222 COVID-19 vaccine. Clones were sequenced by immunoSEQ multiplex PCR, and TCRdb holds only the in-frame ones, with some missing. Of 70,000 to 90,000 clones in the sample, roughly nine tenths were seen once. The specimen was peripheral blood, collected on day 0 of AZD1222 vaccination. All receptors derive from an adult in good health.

As DNA, the CDR3 is TGTGCCAGCAGTTCGGCAGGGGTGGGGACTAACTATGGCTACACCTTC. Its protein product is CASSSAGVGTNYGYTF. The chain carries TRBV27 and TRBJ1-2, with D maybe TRBD1 (6 bases). The CDR3 loop spans 16 amino acids. The V end was cut by 4 bases, the J end by 0 bases, with 15 bases between. CDR1 is MNHEY, CDR2 SMNVEV, per germline (reference sequence).

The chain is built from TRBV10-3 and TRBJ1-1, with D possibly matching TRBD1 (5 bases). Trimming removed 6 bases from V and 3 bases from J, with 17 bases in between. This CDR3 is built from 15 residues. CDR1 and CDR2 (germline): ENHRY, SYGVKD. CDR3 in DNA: TGTGCCATCAGGTTAGTGGGGGAAGCAGACACTGAAGCTTTCTTT. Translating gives CAIRLVGEADTEAFF.

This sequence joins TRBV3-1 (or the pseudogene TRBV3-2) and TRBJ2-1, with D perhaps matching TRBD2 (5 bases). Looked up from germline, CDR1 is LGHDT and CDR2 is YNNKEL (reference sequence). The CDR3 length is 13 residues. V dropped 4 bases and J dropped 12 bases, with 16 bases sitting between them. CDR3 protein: CASSPRTRLGQFF. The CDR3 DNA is TGTGCCAGCAGCCCCCGGACTCGACTGGGGCAGTTCTTC.

Written as DNA, the CDR3 is TGTGCCAGCAGTCTCGACGCCGTAAACACCGGGGAGCTGTTTTTT. The encoded protein is CASSLDAVNTGELFF. The V gene is TRBV2, the J gene TRBJ2-2; D call uncertain. The CDR3 covers 15 residues. Germline CDR1 reads SNHLY; CDR2 reads FYNNEI. Trimming stripped 5 bases from V and 2 bases from J, with 12 bases between.

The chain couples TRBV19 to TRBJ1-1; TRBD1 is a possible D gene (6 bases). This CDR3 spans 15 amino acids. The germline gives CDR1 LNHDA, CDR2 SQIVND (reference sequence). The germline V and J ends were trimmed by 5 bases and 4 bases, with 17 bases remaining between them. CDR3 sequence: CASSPLRGVSTEAFF. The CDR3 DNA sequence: TGTGCCAGTAGTCCCCTTAGGGGGGTCAGCACTGAAGCTTTCTTT.

The CDR3: CAWKILRVDSPLHF. In DNA, the CDR3 is TGTGCCTGGAAAATACTCAGGGTGGATTCACCCCTCCACTTT. The rearrangement joins TRBV30 to TRBJ1-6; perhaps TRBD1 as D (5 bases). This CDR3 has 14 residues. From germline, CDR1 is GTSNPN and CDR2 SVGIG (reference sequence). V lost 4 bases to trimming and J lost 8 bases, with 15 bases between them.

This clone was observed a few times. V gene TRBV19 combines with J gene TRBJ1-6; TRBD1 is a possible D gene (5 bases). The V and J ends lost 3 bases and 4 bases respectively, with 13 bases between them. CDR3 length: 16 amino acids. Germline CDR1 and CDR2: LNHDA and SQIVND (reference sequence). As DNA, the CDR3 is TGTGCCAGTAGTATCAGCGCGACAGCTTATAATTCACCCCTCCACTTT. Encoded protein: CASSISATAYNSPLHF.

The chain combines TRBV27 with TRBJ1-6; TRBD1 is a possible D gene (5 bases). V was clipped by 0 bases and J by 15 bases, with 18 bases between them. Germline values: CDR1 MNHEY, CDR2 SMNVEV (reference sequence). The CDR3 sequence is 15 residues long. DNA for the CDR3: TGTGCCAGCAGTTTATCGCAGGGTCGAGGGTCAAGCCTCCACTTT. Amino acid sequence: CASSLSQGRGSSLHF.

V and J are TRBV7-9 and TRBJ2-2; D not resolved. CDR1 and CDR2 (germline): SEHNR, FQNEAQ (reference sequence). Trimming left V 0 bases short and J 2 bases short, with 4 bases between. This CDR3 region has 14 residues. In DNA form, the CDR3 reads TGTGCCAGCAGCTTAGCGGCTAACACCGGGGAGCTGTTTTTT. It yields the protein CASSLAANTGELFF.

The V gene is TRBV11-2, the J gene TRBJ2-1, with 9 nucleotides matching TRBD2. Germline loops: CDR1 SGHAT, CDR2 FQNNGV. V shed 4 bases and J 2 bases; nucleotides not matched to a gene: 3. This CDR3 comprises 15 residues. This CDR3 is CASSSLAGTYNEQFF. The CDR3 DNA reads TGTGCCAGCAGCTCCCTAGCGGGGACCTACAATGAGCAGTTCTTC.

CDR3 DNA sequence: TGTGCCAGCAGTTGGGGGACTGCCAAAAACATTCAGTACTTC. It codes for CASSWGTAKNIQYF. The chain links TRBV2 to TRBJ2-4; tentative D call: TRBD2 (6 bases). V was pared by 5 bases and J by 1 base, with 9 bases between. CDR3 length equals 14 residues. In germline, CDR1 is SNHLY, CDR2 FYNNEI.

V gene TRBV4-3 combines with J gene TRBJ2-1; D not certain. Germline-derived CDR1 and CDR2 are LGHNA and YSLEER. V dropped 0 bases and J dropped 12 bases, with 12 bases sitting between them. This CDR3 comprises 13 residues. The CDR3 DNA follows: TGCGCCAGCAGCCAAGATATACTCCTGGGGCAGTTCTTC. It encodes CASSQDILLGQFF.

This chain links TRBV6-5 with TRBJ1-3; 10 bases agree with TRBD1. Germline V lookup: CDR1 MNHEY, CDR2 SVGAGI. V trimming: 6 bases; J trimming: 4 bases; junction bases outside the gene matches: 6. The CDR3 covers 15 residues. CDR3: CASRRQGAAGNTIYF. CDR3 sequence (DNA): TGTGCCAGCAGACGACAGGGGGCGGCAGGAAACACCATATATTTT.

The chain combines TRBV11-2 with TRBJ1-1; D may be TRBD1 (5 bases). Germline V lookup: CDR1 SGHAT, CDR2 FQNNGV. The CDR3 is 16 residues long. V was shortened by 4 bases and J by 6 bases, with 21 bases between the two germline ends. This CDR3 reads CASSSPLSGGGSEAFF. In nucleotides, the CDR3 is TGTGCCAGCAGCTCCCCCCTTAGTGGGGGAGGATCTGAAGCTTTCTTT.

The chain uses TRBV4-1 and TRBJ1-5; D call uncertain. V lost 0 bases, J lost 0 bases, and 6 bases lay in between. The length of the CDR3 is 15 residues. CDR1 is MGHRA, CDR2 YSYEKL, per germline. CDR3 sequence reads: CASSQEGYSNQPQHF. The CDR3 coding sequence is TGCGCCAGCAGCCAAGAAGGGTATAGCAATCAGCCCCAGCATTTT.

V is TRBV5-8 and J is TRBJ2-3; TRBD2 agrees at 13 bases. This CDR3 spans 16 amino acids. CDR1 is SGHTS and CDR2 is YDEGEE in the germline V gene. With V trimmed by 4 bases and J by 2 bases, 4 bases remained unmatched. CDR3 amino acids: CASSTGLAGLTDTQYF. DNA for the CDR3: TGTGCCAGCAGCACGGGACTAGCGGGACTCACAGATACGCAGTATTTT.